This entry is about one TCR beta chain. These data are taken from a study of T cells after yellow fever vaccination. Trimming removed 6 bases at V and 3 bases at J, with 9 bases between. The CDR3 spans 13 residues. CDR1 and CDR2 (germline): LNHDA, SQIVND (reference sequence). TCRdb redid the calling of the 5' RACE reads with MiXCR, one entry per CDR3 protein. The table lists around 350,000 distinct CDR3 sequences, about 9.9% of them singletons. The origin of this receptor is a man aged 18 to 35 who received the YFV17D yellow fever vaccine. The starting material was PBMCs, obtained on the day of the first yellow fever vaccination. The chain combines TRBV19 with TRBJ2-4, with D unclear. For the CDR3, the DNA is TGTGCCAGTAGCCGCCGAGACAAAAACATTCAGTACTTC. This sequence encodes CASSRRDKNIQYF.